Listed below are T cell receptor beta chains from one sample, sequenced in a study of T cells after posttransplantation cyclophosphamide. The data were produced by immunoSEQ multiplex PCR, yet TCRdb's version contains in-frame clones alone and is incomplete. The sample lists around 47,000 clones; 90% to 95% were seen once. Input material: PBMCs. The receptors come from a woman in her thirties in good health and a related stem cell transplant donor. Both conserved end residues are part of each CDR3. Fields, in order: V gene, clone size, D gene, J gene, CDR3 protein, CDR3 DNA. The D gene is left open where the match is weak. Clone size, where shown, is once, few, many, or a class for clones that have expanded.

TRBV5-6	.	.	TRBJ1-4	CASSPTPVGEKLFF	TGTGCCAGCAGCCCGACACCGGTGGGTGAAAAACTGTTTTTT
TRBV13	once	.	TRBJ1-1	CASSPNGDGTEAFF	TGTGCCAGCAGCCCAAACGGGGATGGGACTGAAGCTTTCTTT
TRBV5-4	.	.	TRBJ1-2	CASSGQGLYYGYTF	TGTGCCAGCAGCGGACAAGGGCTCTACTATGGCTACACCTTC
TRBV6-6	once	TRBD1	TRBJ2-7	CASSYAYRGDEQYF	TGTGCCAGCAGTTACGCTTACAGGGGGGACGAGCAGTACTTC
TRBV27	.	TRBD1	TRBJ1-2	CASSLGRGYGYTF	TGTGCCAGCAGTTTAGGCAGGGGGTATGGCTACACCTTC
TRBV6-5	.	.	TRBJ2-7	CASSFGVGGEQYF	TGTGCCAGCAGTTTCGGGGTTGGAGGCGAGCAGTACTTC
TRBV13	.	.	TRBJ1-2	CASSLAPVHF	TGTGCCAGCAGCTTAGCGCCAGTGCACTTC
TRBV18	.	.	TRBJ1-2	CASSPPAGTYGYTF	TGTGCCAGCTCACCACCGGCAGGAACATATGGCTACACCTTC
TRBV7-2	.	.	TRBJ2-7	CASSLGGAISYEQYF	TGTGCCAGCAGCTTGGGGGGGGCAATCTCCTACGAGCAGTACTTC
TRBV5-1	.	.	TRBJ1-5	CASSLVGRASNQPQHF	TGCGCCAGCAGCTTGGTCGGCAGGGCGTCGAATCAGCCCCAGCATTTT
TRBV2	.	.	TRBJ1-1	CASNQGVTEAFF	TGTGCCAGCAATCAGGGTGTCACTGAAGCTTTCTTT
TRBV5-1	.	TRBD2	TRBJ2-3	CASSLTSGGAGTDTQYF	TGCGCCAGCAGCTTAACTAGCGGGGGGGCCGGGACAGATACGCAGTATTTT
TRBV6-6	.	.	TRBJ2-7	CASSYAGREQYF	TGTGCCAGCAGTTATGCGGGGAGAGAGCAGTACTTC
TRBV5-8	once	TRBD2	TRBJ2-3	CASRPPGLAYTTQYF	TGTGCCAGCAGGCCTCCGGGACTAGCATATACGACGCAGTATTTT
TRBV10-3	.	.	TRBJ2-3	CAIRVGGGSTDTQYF	TGTGCCATAAGAGTGGGGGGGGGCAGCACAGATACGCAGTATTTT
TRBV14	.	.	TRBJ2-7	CASSLGLTSYEQYF	TGTGCCAGCAGCCTGGGACTCACATCCTACGAGCAGTACTTC
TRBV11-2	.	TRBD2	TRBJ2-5	CASSSGLAGGQETQYF	TGTGCCAGCAGCTCGGGACTAGCGGGGGGTCAAGAGACCCAGTACTTC
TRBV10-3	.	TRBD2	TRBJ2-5	CAISESNQVSGDF	TGTGCCATCAGTGAGTCGAATCAGGTTAGCGGGGACTTC
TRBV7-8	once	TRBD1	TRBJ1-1	CASSLQTGQGANTEAFF	TGTGCCAGCAGCTTGCAAACCGGACAGGGGGCTAACACTGAAGCTTTCTTT
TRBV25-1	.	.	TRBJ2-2	CASSDPGGGTGELFF	TGTGCCAGCAGTGATCCAGGGGGAGGTACCGGGGAGCTGTTTTTT
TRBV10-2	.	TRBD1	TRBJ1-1	CASINQGAILNTEAFF	TGCGCCAGCATTAACCAGGGGGCGATTCTGAACACTGAAGCTTTCTTT
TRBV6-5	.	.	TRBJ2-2	CASSRQVGYTGELFF	TGTGCCAGCAGTCGACAGGTGGGGTACACCGGGGAGCTGTTTTTT
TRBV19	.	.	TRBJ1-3	CASSASSGNTIYF	TGTGCCAGTAGTGCCAGCTCTGGAAACACCATATATTTT
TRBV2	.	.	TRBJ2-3	CASRRTRTSTDTQYF	TGTGCCAGCAGAAGGACACGAACTAGCACAGATACGCAGTATTTT
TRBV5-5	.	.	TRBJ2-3	CASSLEGTDTQYF	TGTGCCAGCAGCTTGGAGGGGACAGATACGCAGTATTTT
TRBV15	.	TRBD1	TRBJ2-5	CATSILTGVKFKETQYF	TGTGCCACCAGCATCCTGACAGGGGTTAAGTTTAAAGAGACCCAGTACTTC